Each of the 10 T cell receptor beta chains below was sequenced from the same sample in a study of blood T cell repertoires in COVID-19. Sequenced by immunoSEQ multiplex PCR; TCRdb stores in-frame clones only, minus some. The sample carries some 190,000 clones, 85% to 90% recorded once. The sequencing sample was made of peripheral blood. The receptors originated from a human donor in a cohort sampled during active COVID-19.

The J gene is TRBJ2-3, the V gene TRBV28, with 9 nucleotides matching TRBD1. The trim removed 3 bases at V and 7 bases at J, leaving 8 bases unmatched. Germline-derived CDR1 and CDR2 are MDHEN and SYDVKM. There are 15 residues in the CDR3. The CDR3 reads CASSFGQGFVNTQYF. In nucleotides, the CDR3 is TGTGCCAGCAGTTTCGGACAGGGGTTTGTGAATACGCAGTATTTT.

The CDR3 nucleotides are TGTGCCAGCAGCTTGGCCGGGGATCACTACGAGCAGTACTTC. Residues: CASSLAGDHYEQYF. The gene calls are TRBV5-4 and TRBJ2-7; D may be TRBD2 (5 bases). Per germline, CDR1 SGHNT and CDR2 YYREEE (reference sequence). Deletions cut 0 bases from V and 3 bases from J, with 10 bases between. This CDR3 has 14 residues.

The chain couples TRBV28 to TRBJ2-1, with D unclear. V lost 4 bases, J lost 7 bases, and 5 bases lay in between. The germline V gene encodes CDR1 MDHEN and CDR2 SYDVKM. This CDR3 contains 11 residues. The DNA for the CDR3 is TGTGCCAGCAGTTACCAGAATGAGCAGTTCTTC. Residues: CASSYQNEQFF.

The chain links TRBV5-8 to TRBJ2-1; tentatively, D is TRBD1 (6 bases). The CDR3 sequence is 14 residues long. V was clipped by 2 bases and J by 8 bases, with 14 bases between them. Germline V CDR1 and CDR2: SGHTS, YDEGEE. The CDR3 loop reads CASSFKLGADEQFF. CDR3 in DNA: TGTGCCAGCAGCTTTAAATTGGGGGCCGATGAGCAGTTCTTC.

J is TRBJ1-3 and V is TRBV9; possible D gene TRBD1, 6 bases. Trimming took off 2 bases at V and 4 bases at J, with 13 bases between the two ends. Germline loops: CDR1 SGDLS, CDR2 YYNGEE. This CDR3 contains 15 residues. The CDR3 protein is CASSVRAGAGNTIYF. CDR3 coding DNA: TGTGCCAGCAGCGTTCGGGCAGGGGCAGGAAACACCATATATTTT.

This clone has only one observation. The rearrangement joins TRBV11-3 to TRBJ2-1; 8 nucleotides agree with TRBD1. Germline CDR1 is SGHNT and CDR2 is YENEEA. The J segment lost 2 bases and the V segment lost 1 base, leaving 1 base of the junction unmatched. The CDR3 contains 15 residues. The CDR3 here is CASSLGQGTYNEQFF. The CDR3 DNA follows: TGTGCCAGCAGCTTAGGACAGGGGACCTACAATGAGCAGTTCTTC.

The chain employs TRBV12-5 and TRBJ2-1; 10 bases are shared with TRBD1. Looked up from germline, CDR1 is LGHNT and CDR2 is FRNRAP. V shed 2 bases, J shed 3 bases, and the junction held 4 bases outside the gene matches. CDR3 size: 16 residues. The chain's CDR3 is CASGLSGTGVYNEQFF. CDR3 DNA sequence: TGTGCTAGTGGTTTGAGTGGGACAGGGGTCTACAATGAGCAGTTCTTC.

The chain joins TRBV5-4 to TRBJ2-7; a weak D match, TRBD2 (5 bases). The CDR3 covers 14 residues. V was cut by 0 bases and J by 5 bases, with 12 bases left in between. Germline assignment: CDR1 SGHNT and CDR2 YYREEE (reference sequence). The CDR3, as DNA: TGTGCCAGCAGCTTGGTAGATAGCGTCCACGAGCAGTACTTC. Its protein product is CASSLVDSVHEQYF.

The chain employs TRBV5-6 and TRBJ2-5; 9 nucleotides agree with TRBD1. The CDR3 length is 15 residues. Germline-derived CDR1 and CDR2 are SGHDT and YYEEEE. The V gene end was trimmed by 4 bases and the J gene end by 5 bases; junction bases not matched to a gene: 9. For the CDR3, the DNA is TGTGCCAGCAGCAGGCCGGGACAGGGATACGAGACCCAGTACTTC. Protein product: CASSRPGQGYETQYF.

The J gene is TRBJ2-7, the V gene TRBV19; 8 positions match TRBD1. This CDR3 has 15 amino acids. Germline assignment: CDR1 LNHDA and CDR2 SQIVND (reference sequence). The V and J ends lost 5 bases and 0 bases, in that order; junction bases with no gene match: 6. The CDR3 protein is CASSRTGRTSYEQYF. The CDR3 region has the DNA TGTGCCAGTAGTCGGACAGGGCGGACCTCCTACGAGCAGTACTTC.